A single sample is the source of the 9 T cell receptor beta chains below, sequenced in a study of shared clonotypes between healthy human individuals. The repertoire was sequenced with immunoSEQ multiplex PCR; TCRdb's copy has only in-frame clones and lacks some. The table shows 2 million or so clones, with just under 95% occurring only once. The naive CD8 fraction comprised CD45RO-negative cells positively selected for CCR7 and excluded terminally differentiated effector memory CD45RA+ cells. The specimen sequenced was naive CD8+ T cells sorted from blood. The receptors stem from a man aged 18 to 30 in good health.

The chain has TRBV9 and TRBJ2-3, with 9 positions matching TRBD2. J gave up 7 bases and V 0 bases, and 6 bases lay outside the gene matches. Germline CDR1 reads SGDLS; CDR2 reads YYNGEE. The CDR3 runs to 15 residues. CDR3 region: CASSVGDSGSYTQYF. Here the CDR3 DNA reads TGTGCCAGCAGCGTAGGCGATAGCGGGAGTTATACGCAGTATTTT. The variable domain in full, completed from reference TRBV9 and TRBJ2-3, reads DSGVTQTPKHLITATGQRVTLRCSPRSGDLSVYWYQQSLDQGLQFLIQYYNGEERAKGNILERFSAQQFPDLHSELNLSSLELGDSALYFCASSVGDSGSYTQYFGPGTRLTVL.

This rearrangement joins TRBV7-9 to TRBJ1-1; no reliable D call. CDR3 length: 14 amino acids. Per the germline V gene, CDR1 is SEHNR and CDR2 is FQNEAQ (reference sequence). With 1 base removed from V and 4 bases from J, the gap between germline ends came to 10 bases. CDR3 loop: CASSLVDPGTEAFF. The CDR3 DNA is TGTGCCAGCAGCTTAGTCGATCCGGGCACTGAAGCTTTCTTT.

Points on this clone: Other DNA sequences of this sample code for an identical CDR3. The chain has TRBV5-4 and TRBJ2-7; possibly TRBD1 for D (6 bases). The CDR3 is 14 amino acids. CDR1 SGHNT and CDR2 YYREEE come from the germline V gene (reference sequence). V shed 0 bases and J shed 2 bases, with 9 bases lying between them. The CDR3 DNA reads TGTGCCAGCAGCTTGGGGGACAAGGCCTACGAGCAGTACTTC. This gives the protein CASSLGDKAYEQYF.

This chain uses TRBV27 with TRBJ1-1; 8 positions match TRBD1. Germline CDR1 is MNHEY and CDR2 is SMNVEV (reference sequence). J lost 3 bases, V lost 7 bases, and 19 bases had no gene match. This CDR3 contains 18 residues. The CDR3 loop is CASTPTGAGWGGDTEAFF. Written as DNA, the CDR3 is TGTGCCAGCACCCCGACAGGGGCGGGTTGGGGCGGCGACACTGAAGCTTTCTTT.

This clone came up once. CDR3 sequence (DNA): TGTGCCAGCTCACCCCCGGGACAGGGACTCGAAGCTTTCTTT. Its translation is CASSPPGQGLEAFF. The chain combines TRBV18 with TRBJ1-1, with 9 positions matching TRBD1. Germline V lookup: CDR1 KGHSH, CDR2 LQKENI. This CDR3 contains 14 residues. V gave up 3 bases and J gave up 8 bases; unmatched junction bases: 7.

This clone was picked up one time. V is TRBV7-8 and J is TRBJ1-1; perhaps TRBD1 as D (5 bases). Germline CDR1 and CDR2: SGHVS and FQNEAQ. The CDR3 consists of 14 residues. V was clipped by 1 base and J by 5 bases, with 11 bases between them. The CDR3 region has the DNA TGTGCCAGCAGCTTAGGGGGGGTCAGGACTGAAGCTTTCTTT. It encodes CASSLGGVRTEAFF. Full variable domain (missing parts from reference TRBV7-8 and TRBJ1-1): GAGVSQSPRYKVAKRGQDVALRCDPISGHVSLFWYQQALGQGPEFLTYFQNEAQLDKSGLPSDRFFAERPEGSVSTLKIQRTQQEDSAVYLCASSLGGVRTEAFFGQGTRLTVV.

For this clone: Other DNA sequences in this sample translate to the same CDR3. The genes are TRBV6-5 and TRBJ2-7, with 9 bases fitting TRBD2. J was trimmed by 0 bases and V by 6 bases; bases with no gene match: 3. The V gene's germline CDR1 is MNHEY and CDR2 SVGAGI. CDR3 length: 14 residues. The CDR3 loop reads CASSLTSGSYEQYF. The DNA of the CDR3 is TGTGCCAGCAGCCTGACTAGCGGCTCCTACGAGCAGTACTTC.

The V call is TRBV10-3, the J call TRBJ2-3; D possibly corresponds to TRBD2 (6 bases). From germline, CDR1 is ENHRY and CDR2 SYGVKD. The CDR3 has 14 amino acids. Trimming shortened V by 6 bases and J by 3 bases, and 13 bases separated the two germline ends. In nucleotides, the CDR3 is TGTGCCATCAGCCGGGACTTACTAACAGATACGCAGTATTTT. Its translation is CAISRDLLTDTQYF.

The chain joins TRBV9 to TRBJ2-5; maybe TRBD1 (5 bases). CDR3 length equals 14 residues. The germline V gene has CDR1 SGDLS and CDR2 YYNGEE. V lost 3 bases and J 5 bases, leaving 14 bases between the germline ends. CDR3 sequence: CASSEWAGKETQYF. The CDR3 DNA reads TGTGCCAGCAGCGAATGGGCAGGGAAGGAGACCCAGTACTTC.